This entry is about one T cell receptor beta chain. The data derive from a study of technical replicates of blood from a few donors. This table comes from immunoSEQ multiplex PCR, and its TCRdb copy is limited to in-frame clones, with some not included. This sample yields about 83,000 clones, of which around 96% are seen a single time; about 0.31% belongs to the top ten. Unmatched junction bases numbered 5, after V lost 3 bases and J lost 5 bases. The CDR3 is 15 amino acids. Germline assignment: CDR1 SGHRS and CDR2 YFSETQ. Input material: T cells isolated from PBMCs. The source is a human donor in good health. This rearrangement joins TRBV5-1 to TRBJ2-2; 9 bases fit TRBD1. In DNA form, the CDR3 reads TGCGCCAGCAGCTCCGGGACAGGGCTTACCGGGGAGCTGTTTTTT. As protein: CASSSGTGLTGELFF. Supplemented by reference TRBV5-1 and TRBJ2-2, the full variable domain reads KAGVTQTPRYLIKTRGQQVTLSCSPISGHRSVSWYQQTPGQGLQFLFEYFSETQRNKGNFPGRFSGRQFSNSRSEMNVSTLELGDSALYLCASSSGTGLTGELFFGEGSRLTVL.